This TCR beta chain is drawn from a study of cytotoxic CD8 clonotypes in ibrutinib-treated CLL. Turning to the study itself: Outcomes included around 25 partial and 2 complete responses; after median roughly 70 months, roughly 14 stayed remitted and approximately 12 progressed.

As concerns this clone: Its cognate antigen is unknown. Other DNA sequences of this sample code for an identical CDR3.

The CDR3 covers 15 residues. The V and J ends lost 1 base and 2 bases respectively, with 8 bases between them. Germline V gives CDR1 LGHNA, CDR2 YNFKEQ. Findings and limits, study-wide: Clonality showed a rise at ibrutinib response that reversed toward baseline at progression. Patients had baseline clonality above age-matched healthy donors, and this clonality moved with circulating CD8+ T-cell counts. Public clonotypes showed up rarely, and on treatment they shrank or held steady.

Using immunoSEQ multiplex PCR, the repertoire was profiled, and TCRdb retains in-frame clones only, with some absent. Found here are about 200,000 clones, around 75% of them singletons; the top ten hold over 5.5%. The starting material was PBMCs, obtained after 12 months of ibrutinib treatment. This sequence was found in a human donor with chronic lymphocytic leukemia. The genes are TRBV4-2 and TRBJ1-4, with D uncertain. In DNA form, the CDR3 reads TGTGCCAGCAGCCAAGGAAGCTCCACTAATGAAAAACTGTTTTTT. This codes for CASSQGSSTNEKLFF.